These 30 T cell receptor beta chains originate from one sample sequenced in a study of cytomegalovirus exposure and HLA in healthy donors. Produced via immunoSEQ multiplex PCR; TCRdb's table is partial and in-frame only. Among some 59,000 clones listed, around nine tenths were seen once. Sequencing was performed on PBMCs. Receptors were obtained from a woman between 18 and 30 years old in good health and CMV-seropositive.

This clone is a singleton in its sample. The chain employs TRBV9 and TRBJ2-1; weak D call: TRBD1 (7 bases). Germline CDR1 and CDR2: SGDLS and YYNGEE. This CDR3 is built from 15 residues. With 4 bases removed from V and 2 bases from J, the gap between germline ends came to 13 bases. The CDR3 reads CASSPAGGPYNEQFF. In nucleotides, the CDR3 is TGTGCCAGCAGCCCAGCAGGGGGGCCCTACAATGAGCAGTTCTTC.

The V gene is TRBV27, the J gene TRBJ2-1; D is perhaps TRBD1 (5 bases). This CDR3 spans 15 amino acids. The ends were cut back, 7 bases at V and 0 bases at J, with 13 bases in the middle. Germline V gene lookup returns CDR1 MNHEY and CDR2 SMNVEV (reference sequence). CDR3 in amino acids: CASTPTAFSYNEQFF. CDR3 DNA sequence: TGTGCCAGCACCCCGACAGCGTTCTCCTACAATGAGCAGTTCTTC.

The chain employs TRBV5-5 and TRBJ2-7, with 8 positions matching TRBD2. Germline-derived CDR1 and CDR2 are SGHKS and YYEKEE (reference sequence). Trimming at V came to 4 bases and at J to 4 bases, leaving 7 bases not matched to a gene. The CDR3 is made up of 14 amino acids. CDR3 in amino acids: CASSPGASGYEQYF. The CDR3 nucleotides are TGTGCCAGCAGCCCTGGGGCTAGCGGGTACGAGCAGTACTTC.

The CDR3 here is CASSLRGTGYNEQFF. The CDR3 region has the DNA TGTGCCAGCAGTCTCAGAGGGACAGGGTACAATGAGCAGTTCTTC. The rearrangement joins TRBV6-5 to TRBJ2-1; 9 bases fit TRBD1. Germline V gene lookup returns CDR1 MNHEY and CDR2 SVGAGI. With V trimmed by 5 bases and J by 4 bases, 6 bases remained unmatched. CDR3 length: 15 residues.

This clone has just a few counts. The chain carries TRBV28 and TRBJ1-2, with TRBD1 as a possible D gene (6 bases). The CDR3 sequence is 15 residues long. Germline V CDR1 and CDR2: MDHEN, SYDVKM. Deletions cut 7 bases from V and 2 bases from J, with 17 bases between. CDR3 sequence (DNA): TGTGCCAGCACGAAGGGGGGGGCGCGGAACTATGGCTACACCTTC. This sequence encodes CASTKGGARNYGYTF.

The CDR3 sequence: CASSLEPEAYEQYF. The CDR3 coding sequence is TGTGCCAGCAGCTTGGAGCCGGAGGCCTACGAGCAGTACTTC. J is TRBJ2-7 and V is TRBV5-5; maybe TRBD2 (5 bases). Germline lookup yields CDR1 SGHKS and CDR2 YYEKEE (reference sequence). The V and J ends lost 0 bases and 2 bases respectively, with 9 bases between them. This CDR3 spans 14 amino acids.

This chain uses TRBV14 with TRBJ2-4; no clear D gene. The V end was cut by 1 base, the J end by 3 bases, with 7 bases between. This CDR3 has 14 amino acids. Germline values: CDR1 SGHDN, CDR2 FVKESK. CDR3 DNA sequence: TGTGCCAGCAGCCAAGGTTGGAGCAAAAACATTCAGTACTTC. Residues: CASSQGWSKNIQYF.

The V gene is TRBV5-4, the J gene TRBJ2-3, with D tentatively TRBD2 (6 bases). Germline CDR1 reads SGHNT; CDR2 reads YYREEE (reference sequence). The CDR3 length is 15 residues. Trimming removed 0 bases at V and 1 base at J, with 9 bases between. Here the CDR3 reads CASSLVGGGTDTQYF. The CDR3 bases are TGTGCCAGCAGCTTGGTCGGGGGTGGCACAGATACGCAGTATTTT.

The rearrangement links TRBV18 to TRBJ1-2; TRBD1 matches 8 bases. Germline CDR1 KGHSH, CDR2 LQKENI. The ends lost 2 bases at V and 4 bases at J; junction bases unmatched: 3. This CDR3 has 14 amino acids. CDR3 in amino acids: CASSPGQGGYGYTF. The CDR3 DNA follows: TGTGCCAGCTCACCAGGACAGGGAGGCTATGGCTACACCTTC.

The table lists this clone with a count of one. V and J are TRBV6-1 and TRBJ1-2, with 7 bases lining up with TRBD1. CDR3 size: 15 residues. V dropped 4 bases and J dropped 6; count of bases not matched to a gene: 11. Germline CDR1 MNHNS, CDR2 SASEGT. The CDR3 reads CASSAGDSRGDGYTF. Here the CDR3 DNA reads TGTGCCAGCAGTGCCGGGGACAGTCGGGGCGATGGCTACACCTTC.

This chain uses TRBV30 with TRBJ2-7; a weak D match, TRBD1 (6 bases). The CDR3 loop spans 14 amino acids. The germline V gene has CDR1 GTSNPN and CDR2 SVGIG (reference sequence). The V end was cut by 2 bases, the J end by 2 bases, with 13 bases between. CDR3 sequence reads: CAWSSGGPPYEQYF. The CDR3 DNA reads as TGTGCCTGGAGTAGTGGGGGCCCCCCCTACGAGCAGTACTTC.

This chain's CDR3 is CASSWANQPQHF. CDR3 bases: TGTGCCAGCAGTTGGGCGAATCAGCCCCAGCATTTT. The V and J genes are TRBV28 and TRBJ1-5; D gene ambiguous. Germline CDR1 MDHEN, CDR2 SYDVKM. CDR3 length equals 12 residues. Trimming left V 4 bases short and J 4 bases short, with 5 bases between.

This chain's CDR3 is CASSYGTGEGYTF. In nucleotides, the CDR3 is TGTGCCAGCAGCTATGGGACAGGGGAAGGCTACACCTTC. The gene calls are TRBV21-1 and TRBJ1-2; the table assigns TRBD1, which was not confirmed against the DNA. TRBV21-1 is assigned pseudogene status. The CDR3 spans 13 residues.

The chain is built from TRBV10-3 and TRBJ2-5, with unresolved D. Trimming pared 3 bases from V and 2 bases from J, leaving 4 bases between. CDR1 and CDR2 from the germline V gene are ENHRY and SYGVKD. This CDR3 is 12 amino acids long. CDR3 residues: CAISDRQETQYF. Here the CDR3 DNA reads TGTGCCATCAGTGACAGGCAAGAGACCCAGTACTTC.

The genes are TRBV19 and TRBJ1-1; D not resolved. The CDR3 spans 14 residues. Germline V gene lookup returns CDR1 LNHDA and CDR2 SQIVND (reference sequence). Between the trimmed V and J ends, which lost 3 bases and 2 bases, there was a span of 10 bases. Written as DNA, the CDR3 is TGTGCCAGTAGTATTCAGGACTCAAACACTGAAGCTTTCTTT. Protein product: CASSIQDSNTEAFF.

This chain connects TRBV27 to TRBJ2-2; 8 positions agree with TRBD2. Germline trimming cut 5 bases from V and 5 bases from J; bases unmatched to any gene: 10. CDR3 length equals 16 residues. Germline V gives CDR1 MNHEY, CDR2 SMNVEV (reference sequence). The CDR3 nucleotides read TGTGCCAGCAGTGCCCCCGGGACTAGAGGTACCGGGGAGCTGTTTTTT. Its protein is CASSAPGTRGTGELFF.

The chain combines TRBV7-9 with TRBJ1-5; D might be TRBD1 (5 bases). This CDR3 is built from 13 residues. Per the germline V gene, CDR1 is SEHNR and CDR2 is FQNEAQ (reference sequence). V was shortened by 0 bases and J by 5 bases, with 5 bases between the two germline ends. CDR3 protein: CASSLAGDQPQHF. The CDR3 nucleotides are TGTGCCAGCAGCTTAGCAGGGGATCAGCCCCAGCATTTT.

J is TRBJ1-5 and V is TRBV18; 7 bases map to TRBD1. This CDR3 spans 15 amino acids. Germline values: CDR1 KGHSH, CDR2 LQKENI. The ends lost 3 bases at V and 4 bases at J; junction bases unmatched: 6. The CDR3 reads CASSPQGQPNQPQHF. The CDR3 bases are TGTGCCAGCTCACCCCAGGGACAGCCTAATCAGCCCCAGCATTTT.

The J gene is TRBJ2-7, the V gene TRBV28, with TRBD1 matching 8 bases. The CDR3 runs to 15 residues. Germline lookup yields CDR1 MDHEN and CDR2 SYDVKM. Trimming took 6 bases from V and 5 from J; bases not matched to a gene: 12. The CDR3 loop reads CASRPWTGTTHEQYF. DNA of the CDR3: TGTGCCAGCAGACCCTGGACAGGGACGACGCACGAGCAGTACTTC.

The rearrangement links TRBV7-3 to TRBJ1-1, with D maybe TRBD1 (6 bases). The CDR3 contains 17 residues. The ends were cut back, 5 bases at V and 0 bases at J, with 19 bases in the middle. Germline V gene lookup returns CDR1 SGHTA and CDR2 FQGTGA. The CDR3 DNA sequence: TGTGCCAGCAGCCCACTCCTGAAACAGGGATTGAACACTGAAGCTTTCTTT. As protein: CASSPLLKQGLNTEAFF.

In DNA form, the CDR3 reads TGTGCCAGCAGCCAGAGCAGGGGACCAGATACGCAGTATTTT. Protein sequence: CASSQSRGPDTQYF. The chain carries TRBV7-2 and TRBJ2-3, with a possible D match to TRBD1 (6 bases). Per the germline V gene, CDR1 is SGHTA and CDR2 is FQGNSA. CDR3 size: 14 residues. V shed 5 bases and J shed 4 bases, with 13 bases lying between them.

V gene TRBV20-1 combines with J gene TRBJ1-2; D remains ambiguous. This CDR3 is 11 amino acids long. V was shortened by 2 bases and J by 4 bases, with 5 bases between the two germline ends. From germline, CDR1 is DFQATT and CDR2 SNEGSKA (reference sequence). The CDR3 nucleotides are TGCAGTGCTAGACGGGGCTATGGCTACACCTTC. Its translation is CSARRGYGYTF.

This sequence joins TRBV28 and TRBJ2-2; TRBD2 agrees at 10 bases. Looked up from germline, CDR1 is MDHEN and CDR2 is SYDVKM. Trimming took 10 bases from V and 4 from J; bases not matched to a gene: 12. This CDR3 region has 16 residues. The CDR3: CATLPSGGALTGELFF. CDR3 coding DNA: TGTGCCACTCTCCCCAGCGGGGGGGCCCTCACCGGGGAGCTGTTTTTT.

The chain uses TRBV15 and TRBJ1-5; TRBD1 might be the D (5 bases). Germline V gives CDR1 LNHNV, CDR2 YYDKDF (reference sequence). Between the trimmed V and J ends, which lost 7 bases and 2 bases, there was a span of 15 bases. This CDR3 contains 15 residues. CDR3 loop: CATTATDTRNQPQHF. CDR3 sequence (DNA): TGTGCCACCACCGCTACGGACACCCGCAATCAGCCCCAGCATTTT. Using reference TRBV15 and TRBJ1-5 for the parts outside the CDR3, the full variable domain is DAMVIQNPRYQVTQFGKPVTLSCSQTLNHNVMYWYQQKSSQAPKLLFHYYDKDFNNEADTPDNFQSRRPNTSFCFLDIRSPGLGDTAMYLCATTATDTRNQPQHFGDGTRLSIL.

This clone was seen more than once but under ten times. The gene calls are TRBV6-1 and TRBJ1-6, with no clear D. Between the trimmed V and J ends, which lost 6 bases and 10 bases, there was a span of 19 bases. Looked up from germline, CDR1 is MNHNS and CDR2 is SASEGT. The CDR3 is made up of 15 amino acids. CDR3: CASSQSNGLRSPLHF. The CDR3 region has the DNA TGTGCCAGCAGCCAATCGAACGGGTTAAGGTCACCCCTCCACTTT.

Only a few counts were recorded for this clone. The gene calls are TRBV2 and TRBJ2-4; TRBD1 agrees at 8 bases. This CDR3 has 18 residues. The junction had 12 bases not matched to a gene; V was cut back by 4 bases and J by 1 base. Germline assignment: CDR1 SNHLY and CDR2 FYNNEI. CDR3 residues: CASSVRSGGGFAKNIQYF. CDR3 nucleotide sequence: TGTGCCAGCAGTGTCCGTTCAGGGGGCGGTTTCGCCAAAAACATTCAGTACTTC. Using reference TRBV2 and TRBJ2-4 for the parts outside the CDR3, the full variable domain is EPEVTQTPSHQVTQMGQEVILRCVPISNHLYFYWYRQILGQKVEFLVSFYNNEISEKSEIFDDQFSVERPDGSNFTLKIRSTKLEDSAMYFCASSVRSGGGFAKNIQYFGAGTRLSVL.

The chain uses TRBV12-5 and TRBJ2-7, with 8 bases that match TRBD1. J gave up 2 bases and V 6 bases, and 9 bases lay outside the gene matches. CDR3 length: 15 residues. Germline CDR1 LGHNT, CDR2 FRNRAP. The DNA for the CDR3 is TGTGCTAGTGGAACAGGACAGGGAGACACCTACGAGCAGTACTTC. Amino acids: CASGTGQGDTYEQYF.

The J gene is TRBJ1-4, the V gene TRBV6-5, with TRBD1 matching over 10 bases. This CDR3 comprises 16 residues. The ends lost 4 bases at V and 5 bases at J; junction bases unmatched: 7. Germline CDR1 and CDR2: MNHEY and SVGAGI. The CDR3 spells CASSWTRQGANEKLFF. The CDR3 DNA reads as TGTGCCAGCAGTTGGACCCGACAGGGGGCGAATGAAAAACTGTTTTTT.

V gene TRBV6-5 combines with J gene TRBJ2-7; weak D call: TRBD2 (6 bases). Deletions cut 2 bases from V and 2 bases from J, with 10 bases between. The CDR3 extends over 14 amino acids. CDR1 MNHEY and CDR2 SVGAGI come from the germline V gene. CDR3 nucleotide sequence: TGTGCCAGCAGTTACGCCGGGGGAGCCTACGAGCAGTACTTC. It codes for CASSYAGGAYEQYF.

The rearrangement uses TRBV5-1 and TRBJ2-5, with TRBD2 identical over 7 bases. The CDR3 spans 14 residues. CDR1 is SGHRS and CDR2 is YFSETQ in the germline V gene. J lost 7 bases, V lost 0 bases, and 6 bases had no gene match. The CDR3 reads CASSLEASGGTQYF. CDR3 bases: TGCGCCAGCAGCTTGGAGGCTAGCGGCGGGACCCAGTACTTC. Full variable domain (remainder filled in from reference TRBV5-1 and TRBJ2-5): KAGVTQTPRYLIKTRGQQVTLSCSPISGHRSVSWYQQTPGQGLQFLFEYFSETQRNKGNFPGRFSGRQFSNSRSEMNVSTLELGDSALYLCASSLEASGGTQYFGPGTRLLVL.